The TCR beta chain described here comes from a study of PD-1 blockade in classical Hodgkin lymphoma. General observations from the study: Prior to therapy, complete responders displayed diversity much like that of newly diagnosed patients. The drivers behind the repertoire differences, possibly disease activity or prior therapy, remain undefined.

This table comes from immunoSEQ multiplex PCR, and its TCRdb copy is limited to in-frame clones, with some not included. Among roughly 2,500 clones listed, roughly 58% were seen once. Note on this clone: The antigen remains unidentified.

The CDR3 consists of 13 residues. Germline assignment: CDR1 LNHDA and CDR2 SQIVND (reference sequence). Between the trimmed V and J ends, which lost 1 base and 10 bases, there was a span of 11 bases. Relapses following autologous stem cell transplantation were seen in all patients, with brentuximab vedotin exposure varying. The sequence was obtained from a human donor with classical Hodgkin lymphoma. Specimen: peripheral blood mononuclear cells (PBMCs), collected at baseline. The chain is built from TRBV19 and TRBJ2-1; D not resolved. The CDR3 coding sequence is TGTGCCAGTAGTATAGGACCGCTGGGGGAGCAGTTCTTC. Translation gives CASSIGPLGEQFF.